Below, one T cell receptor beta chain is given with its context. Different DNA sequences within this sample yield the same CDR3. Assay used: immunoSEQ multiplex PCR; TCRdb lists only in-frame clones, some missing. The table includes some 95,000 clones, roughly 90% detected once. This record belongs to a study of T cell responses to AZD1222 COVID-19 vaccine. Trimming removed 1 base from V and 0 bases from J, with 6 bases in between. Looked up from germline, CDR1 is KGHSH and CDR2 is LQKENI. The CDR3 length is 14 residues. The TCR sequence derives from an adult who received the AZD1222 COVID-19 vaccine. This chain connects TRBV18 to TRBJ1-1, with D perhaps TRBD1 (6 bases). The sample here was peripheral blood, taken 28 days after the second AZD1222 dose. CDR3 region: CASSPQGVNTEAFF. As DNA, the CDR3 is TGTGCCAGCTCACCACAGGGGGTGAACACTGAAGCTTTCTTT. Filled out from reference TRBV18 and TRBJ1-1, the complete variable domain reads NAGVMQNPRHLVRRRGQEARLRCSPMKGHSHVYWYRQLPEEGLKFMVYLQKENIIDESGMPKERFSAEFPKEGPSILRIQQVVRGDSAAYFCASSPQGVNTEAFFGQGTRLTVV.